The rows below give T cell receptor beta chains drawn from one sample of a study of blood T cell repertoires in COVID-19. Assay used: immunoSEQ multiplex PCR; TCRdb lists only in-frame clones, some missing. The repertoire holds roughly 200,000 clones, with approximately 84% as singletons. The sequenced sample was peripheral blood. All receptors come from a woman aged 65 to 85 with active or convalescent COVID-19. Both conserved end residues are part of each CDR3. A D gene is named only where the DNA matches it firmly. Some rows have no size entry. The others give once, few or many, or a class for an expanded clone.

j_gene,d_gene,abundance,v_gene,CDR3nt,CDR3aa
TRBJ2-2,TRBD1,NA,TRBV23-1,TGCGCCAGCAGTCAACCGACCCCGACAGGGGCTATCGGGGAGCTGTTTTTT,CASSQPTPTGAIGELFF
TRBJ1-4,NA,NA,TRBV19,TGTGCCAGTACCCCTGCAGGGGCGCGCACTAATGAAAAACTGTTTTTT,CASTPAGARTNEKLFF
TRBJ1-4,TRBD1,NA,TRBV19,TGTGCCAGTAGGCTTTTCGGGACAGGGGATGAAAAACTGTTTTTT,CASRLFGTGDEKLFF
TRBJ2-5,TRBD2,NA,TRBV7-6,TGTGCCAGCAGCTCTCTACCTCTAGCGGGGATTATCCAGTACTTC,CASSSLPLAGIIQYF
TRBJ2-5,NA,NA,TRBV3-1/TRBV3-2,TGTGCCAGCAGCCAAGAGATCCTTTTCGGGGAGACCCAGTACTTC,CASSQEILFGETQYF
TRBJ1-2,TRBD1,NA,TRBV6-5,TGTGCCAGCAGAAGCCCGCAGGGGGAATACTATGGCTACACCTTC,CASRSPQGEYYGYTF
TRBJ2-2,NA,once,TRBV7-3,TGTGCCAGCAGCCCTTTGGGTAGCGGTTCCCTATACACCGGGGAGCTGTTTTTT,CASSPLGSGSLYTGELFF
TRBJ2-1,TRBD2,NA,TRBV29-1,TGCAGCGTTCCTTTTAGCGGGAGGGCCAGGATCACTGAGCAGTTCTTC,CSVPFSGRARITEQFF
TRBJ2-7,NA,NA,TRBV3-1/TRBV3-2,TGTGCCAGCAGCCAAGATGGGGCAGTGGGAGGCTACGAGCAGTACTTC,CASSQDGAVGGYEQYF
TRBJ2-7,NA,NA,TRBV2,TGTGCCAGCAGTGAAGCGCTTGGGGGGGCTCGCCACGAGCAGTACTTC,CASSEALGGARHEQYF
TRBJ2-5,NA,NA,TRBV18,TGTGCCAGCTCACCGGGCTATCAAGAGACCCAGTACTTC,CASSPGYQETQYF
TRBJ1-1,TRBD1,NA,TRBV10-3,TGTGCCATCAGGGAACCGGGACAGGGGTTCGCTGAAGCTTTCTTT,CAIREPGQGFAEAFF
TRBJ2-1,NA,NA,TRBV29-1,TGCAGCGTTCAACCCTTTGGACTCGGATACAATGAGCAGTTCTTC,CSVQPFGLGYNEQFF
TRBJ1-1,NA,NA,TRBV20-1,TGCAGTGCTATACAGGAACCCGAAGCTTTCTTT,CSAIQEPEAFF
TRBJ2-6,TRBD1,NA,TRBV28,TGTGCCAGCAGGTCAGGGGGCTCCGGGGCCAACGTCCTGACTTTC,CASRSGGSGANVLTF
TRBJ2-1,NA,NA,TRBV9,TGTGCCAGCACCGTAAGCGGTAACTCCTACAATGAGCAGTTCTTC,CASTVSGNSYNEQFF
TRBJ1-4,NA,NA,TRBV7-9,TGTGCCAGCAGCTCACCTCCGGGGGGCACTAATGAAAAACTGTTTTTT,CASSSPPGGTNEKLFF
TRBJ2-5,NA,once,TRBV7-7,TGTGCTAGCAGCTTAGGAGGGCTTGAGACCCAGTACTTC,CASSLGGLETQYF
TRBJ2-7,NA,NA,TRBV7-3,TGTGCCATCCAGAGCGTCAGTCAATACGAGCAGTACTTC,CAIQSVSQYEQYF
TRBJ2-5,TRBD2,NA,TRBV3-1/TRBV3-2,TGTGCCAGCAGCCGTCGTAGCGGGGGGGAGACCCAGTACTTC,CASSRRSGGETQYF
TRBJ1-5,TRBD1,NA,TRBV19,TGTGCCAGTAGTATTTACAGGGGGCGCTTCTCTAATCAGCCCCAGCATTTT,CASSIYRGRFSNQPQHF
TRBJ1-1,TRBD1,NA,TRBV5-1,TGCGCCAGCAGCTTGGGGACAGGGGGATTAACTGAAGCTTTCTTT,CASSLGTGGLTEAFF
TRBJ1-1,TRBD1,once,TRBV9,TGTGCCAGCAGCGTAGAAGGGACAGATGGGGAAGCTTTCTTT,CASSVEGTDGEAFF
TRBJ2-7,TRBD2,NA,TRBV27,TGTGCCAGCAGTTTATCGTGGTCCCTAGCGGGATATGACGAGCAGTACTTC,CASSLSWSLAGYDEQYF
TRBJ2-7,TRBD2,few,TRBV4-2,TGTGCCAGCAGCCAAAGGGGGACTAGTGGACGCTACGAGCAGTACTTC,CASSQRGTSGRYEQYF
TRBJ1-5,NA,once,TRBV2,TGTGCCAGCAGTGACTTTCGACAGCACAATCAGCCCCAGCATTTT,CASSDFRQHNQPQHF
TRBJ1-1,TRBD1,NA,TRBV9,TGTGCCAGCAGCGTAGATCAGGGGGGTTACACTGAAGCTTTCTTT,CASSVDQGGYTEAFF
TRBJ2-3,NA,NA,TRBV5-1,TGCGCCAGCAGCACCTTTAGCGGACGTTTCACAGATACGCAGTATTTT,CASSTFSGRFTDTQYF
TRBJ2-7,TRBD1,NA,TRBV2,TGTGCCAGCGGGGGGACAGGGCTCTACGAGCAGTACTTC,CASGGTGLYEQYF
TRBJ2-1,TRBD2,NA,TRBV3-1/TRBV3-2,TGTGCCAGCAGCCTCCGGACTAGCGGAATCAATGAGCAGTTCTTC,CASSLRTSGINEQFF
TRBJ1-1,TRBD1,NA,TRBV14,TGTGCCAGCAGCCAAGATCGGACAGGGCTTGAAGCTTTCTTT,CASSQDRTGLEAFF
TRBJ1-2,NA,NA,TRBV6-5,TGTGCCAGCAGTCGCCTTACAGGGTACCTAGGGGGCTACACCTTC,CASSRLTGYLGGYTF
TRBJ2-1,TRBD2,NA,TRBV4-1,TGCGCCAGCAGCCGCGTTAGACTAGCGGTATACAATGAGCAGTTCTTC,CASSRVRLAVYNEQFF
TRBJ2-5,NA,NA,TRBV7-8,TGTGCCAGCAGTGCCCGGAGGGCCGGTGAGACCCAGTACTTC,CASSARRAGETQYF
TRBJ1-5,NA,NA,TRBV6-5,TGTGCCAGCAGCACTTATCAGCCCCAGCATTTT,CASSTYQPQHF
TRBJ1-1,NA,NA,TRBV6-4,TGTGCCAGCAGGAGGGAGTTTTCGAACACTGAAGCTTTCTTT,CASRREFSNTEAFF
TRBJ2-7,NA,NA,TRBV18,TGTGCCAGCTCACCAACAGGCCAACCCCTCTACGAGCAGTACTTC,CASSPTGQPLYEQYF
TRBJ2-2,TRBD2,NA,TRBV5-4,TGTGCCAGCAGCCATAGCGGGGCGAACACCGGGGAGCTGTTTTTT,CASSHSGANTGELFF
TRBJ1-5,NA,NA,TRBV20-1,TGCAGTGCTAGTCGAGACATCAATCAGCCCCAGCATTTT,CSASRDINQPQHF
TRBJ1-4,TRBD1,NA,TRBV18,TGTGCCAGCTCATCGACAGGGGTTGGTGAAAAACTGTTTTTT,CASSSTGVGEKLFF